Reported below is one TCR beta chain. This clonotype was counted at least ten times. Base qualities are not at hand, and no much larger clone is one base apart. CDR1 and CDR2 are read off the germline V gene (reference sequence) as SEHNR and FQNEAQ. The germline ends are 10 bases apart after V is trimmed by 2 bases and J by 3 bases. The CDR3 sequence holds 15 residues, the cysteine and phenylalanine included. Only CDR3 DNA is held: 45 bases, read in frame from base 1. The intended sense of this specimen's treatment or condition label: live attenuated yellow fever vaccine strain. PBMCs were isolated from peripheral blood using a standard Ficoll-Paque protocol. RNA from sorted memory subsets was extracted with the RNeasy Micro Kit. The sample belongs to a study of T cells after yellow fever vaccination (dated by TCRdb to about 2019). With regard to the full study: Staining for CD3, CD45RA, CCR7 and CD95 was used to sort memory subsets (EM, EMRA, CM and Tscm) on a BD FACS Aria III. The SMART-Seq v4 Ultra Low Input RNA kit was used to prepare libraries from fractions with low cell numbers. Bulk TCR alpha and beta repertoires were sequenced longitudinally to track T-cell clones before and after primary and booster YFV17D yellow fever vaccination. The cohort comprised two healthy male donors, one aged 18 to 30 and one aged 30 to 39 years. Blood samples were taken at several timepoints before and after primary and secondary immunization, and bulk PBMC replicates and cell subsets were isolated. Sorting of memory subsets took place on days 0, 15 and 45 and at 18 months after primary vaccination, as well as on days 0, 15 and 45 after the 30-year booster.

Synthesis of TCR cDNA relied on 5'RACE template switching, a step that introduced a universal primer site along with unique molecular identifiers. Priming for cDNA synthesis came from both the TCR alpha and TCR beta constant segments. Library amplification used two PCR steps, and the second PCR step added sample barcodes and sequencing adapters. Sequencing of libraries was done on Illumina HiSeq 2500 (2x100 bp) or NovaSeq (2x150 bp). As for how the authors treated the data: Demultiplexing of reads and collapsing into UMI consensus sequences were performed with MIGEC, and V(D)J alignment was carried out with MiXCR. Vaccine-responding clonotypes were identified with edgeR using replicate PBMC samples, with FDR below 0.01 and a log2 fold change above 5 up to day 15 being required. CD4 or CD8 identity was assigned to each bulk clonotype according to whether the clonotype was present at higher abundance in the sequenced CD4 repertoire or the sequenced CD8 repertoire. To estimate how each clone was distributed across memory phenotypes, clonotype frequencies in memory subsets were weighted by FACS-sorted cell numbers. TCRdb reran the public reads through fastp at Q25 and MiXCR, keeping productive beta chains. Merged by CDR3 protein, the rows form single entries marked with the most common genes and DNA. TCRdb assigned the V and J calls; the authors' analysis was not used. The sample data list around 30,000 distinct CDR3 sequences, and less than 8% of these were observed just once. About 22% of the sample belongs to the ten largest clones.

Study-level results and caveats: After the booster, most clones that had expanded after primary vaccination were detected again (roughly 95% of CD4 and under 90% of CD8), suggesting broad maintenance of memory. In the sorted memory subsets on day 0, nearly all of the vaccine-responding clonotypes fell below detection. Because the study included only two donors, the extent to which the findings can be generalized is limited. A small fraction of clonotypes appeared in both the CD4 and CD8 compartments, likely as a result of convergent recombination. Compared with the primary T-cell response, the secondary T-cell response was weaker but faster, peaking on day 5 rather than day 15. Because abundant contaminating clonotypes from the bulk population could be contained in FACS-sorted repertoires, computational filtering was required.

Recombination connected TRBV7-9 to TRBJ1-4; the D gene is perhaps TRBD1, on 5 matching bases. The sequence derives from a man in his late teens or twenties who received the YFV17D yellow fever vaccine. The specimen was PBMCs, either bulk or a sorted T-cell subset (CD4+, CD8+, memory, or dextramer-sorted; not recorded which), collected on the day of the first yellow fever vaccination. CDR3 region: CASSLRDGPNEKLFF. The bases read TGTGCCAGCAGCTTAAGGGACGGCCCTAATGAAAAACTGTTTTTT.